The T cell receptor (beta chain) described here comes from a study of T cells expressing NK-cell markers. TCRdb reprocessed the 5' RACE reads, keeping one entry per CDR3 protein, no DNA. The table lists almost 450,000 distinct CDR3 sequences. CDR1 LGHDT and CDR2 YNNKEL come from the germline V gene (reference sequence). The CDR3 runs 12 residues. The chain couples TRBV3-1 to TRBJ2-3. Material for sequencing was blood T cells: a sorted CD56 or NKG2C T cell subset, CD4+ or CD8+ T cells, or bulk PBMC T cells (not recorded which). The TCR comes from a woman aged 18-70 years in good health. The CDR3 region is CASSLVSDTQYF.